The entry below describes one T cell receptor beta chain. This sample stems from a study of T-cell reconstitution after alpha-beta-depleted transplantation in children. This CDR3 is built from 14 residues. CDR1 and CDR2 from the germline V gene are SGHRS and YFSETQ. V was cut by 4 bases and J by 5 bases, with 14 bases left in between. Molecular barcoding with unique molecular identifiers was used for the TCRbeta library. TCRdb re-called the PCR reads through MiXCR, storing one row per CDR3 protein. Of about 610,000 distinct CDR3 sequences in the sample, approximately 10% are singletons; the top ten hold roughly 3.9%.

The specimen was PBMCs from the stem cell graft donor, collected from the stem cell graft. The chain combines TRBV5-1 with TRBJ2-3, with a possible D match to TRBD1 (5 bases). The source of this sequence is a human donor who donated a stem cell graft to a child with acute myeloid leukemia. In DNA form, the CDR3 reads TGCGCCAGCAGCAAGGGGTCGCCAGGAGATACGCAGTATTTT. Translating it yields CASSKGSPGDTQYF.